This T cell receptor (beta chain) originates from a study of blood T cell repertoires in COVID-19. Study details: From the United States, Italy and Spain came samples of acute and convalescent COVID-19. PBMCs, B-cell-depleted T cells, or T cells were the source of the cDNA or gDNA that made up the material.

Per the study methods: Nucleated cell counts were estimated from reference gene primer amplification. Sequenced by immunoSEQ multiplex PCR; TCRdb stores in-frame clones only, minus some. V and J calls and clone size are as listed in that table; D and trimming were resolved from the DNA. The sample includes 130,000 to 150,000 clones, roughly 79% of them seen just once. The CDR3 is 16 residues long. CDR1 is SGHTA, CDR2 FQGNSA, per germline. J gave up 5 bases and V 5 bases, and 6 bases lay outside the gene matches. The chain employs TRBV7-2 and TRBJ2-5; 15 bases line up with TRBD2. Material for sequencing was peripheral blood. The TCR comes from a human donor in a cohort sampled during active COVID-19. CDR3 in DNA: TGTGCCAGCAGCAGGACTAGCGGGAGGGCCTGGGAGACCCAGTACTTC. Its translation: CASSRTSGRAWETQYF.